One and the same sample provided the 18 T cell receptor beta chains below, sequenced in a study of cytomegalovirus exposure and HLA in healthy donors. The primer mix had 60 Vbeta and 13 Jbeta primers. Some clones are missing from TCRdb's copy, which holds only in-frame ones; the method was immunoSEQ multiplex PCR. The table has fewer than 150,000 clones, about 79% seen once. The specimen was PBMCs. The receptors originated from a male donor in good health and CMV-seronegative.

The V and J genes are TRBV7-2 and TRBJ2-1, with 7 bases identical to TRBD2. This CDR3 is built from 14 residues. J was trimmed by 9 bases and V by 7 bases; bases with no gene match: 12. Germline CDR1 is SGHTA and CDR2 is FQGNSA. DNA for the CDR3: TGTGCCAGCACCCACTGGGGCGGGGGAGGTGAGCAGTTCTTC. Translation: CASTHWGGGGEQFF.

The table lists this clone with a few counts. This chain links TRBV30 with TRBJ1-2, with TRBD1 matching over 10 bases. The CDR3 contains 13 residues. Germline V gene sequence: CDR1 GTSNPN, CDR2 SVGIG (reference sequence). With V trimmed by 3 bases and J by 11 bases, 9 bases remained unmatched. The DNA of the CDR3 is TGTGCCTGGAGCGGGACAGGGGTTAAAAGATACACCTTC. This encodes CAWSGTGVKRYTF.

The rearrangement links TRBV5-6 to TRBJ2-7, with D tentatively TRBD1 (5 bases). Germline loops: CDR1 SGHDT, CDR2 YYEEEE. The CDR3 spans 14 residues. Trimming stripped 1 base from V and 0 bases from J, with 8 bases between. The CDR3: CASSLPGSSYEQYF. As DNA, the CDR3 is TGTGCCAGCAGCTTGCCAGGGTCCTCCTACGAGCAGTACTTC.

This clone was seen a handful of times. The rearrangement uses TRBV13 and TRBJ2-2; 10 bases match TRBD2. The germline gives CDR1 PRHDT, CDR2 FYEKMQ (reference sequence). The junction had 12 bases not matched to a gene; V was cut back by 5 bases and J by 3 bases. This CDR3 is 18 amino acids long. The CDR3 sequence: CASSILAGALGDTGELFF. The CDR3 DNA follows: TGTGCCAGCAGCATTCTAGCGGGAGCCCTCGGGGACACCGGGGAGCTGTTTTTT.

This clone was detected only once. This sequence joins TRBV10-3 and TRBJ2-6; TRBD1 matches 9 bases. The CDR3 has 19 residues. Germline CDR1 ENHRY, CDR2 SYGVKD. J was trimmed by 4 bases and V by 8 bases; bases with no gene match: 18. The CDR3 coding sequence is TGTGCCATCGGCCCGTCGAAGGGACAGGGAACTTCAGGGGCCAACGTCCTGACTTTC. Residues: CAIGPSKGQGTSGANVLTF.

The chain employs TRBV7-6 and TRBJ2-3, with 12 bases identical to TRBD2. The CDR3 is 15 residues long. In germline, CDR1 is SGHVS, CDR2 FNYEAQ. Losses at the gene ends were 4 bases for V and 5 bases for J; bases not matched to a gene: 4. As DNA, the CDR3 is TGTGCCAGCAGCTCGACTAGCGGGAGCGTAGATACGCAGTATTTT. It yields the protein CASSSTSGSVDTQYF.

The chain couples TRBV30 to TRBJ2-7; maybe TRBD1 (6 bases). Deletions cut 3 bases from V and 4 bases from J, with 13 bases between. Looked up from germline, CDR1 is GTSNPN and CDR2 is SVGIG (reference sequence). CDR3 length equals 13 residues. CDR3 DNA: TGTGCCTGGAGACAGTTAGGGGGATACGAGCAGTACTTC. Translating gives CAWRQLGGYEQYF.

The CDR3 DNA reads as TGTGCCAGCAGTGTCGGGATTAGCGGGATCAACGAGCAGTACTTC. It specifies CASSVGISGINEQYF. The chain uses TRBV7-2 and TRBJ2-7, with 8 bases matching TRBD2. The germline V gene encodes CDR1 SGHTA and CDR2 FQGNSA. The V segment lost 6 bases and the J segment 5 bases; nucleotides outside the gene matches: 12. The length of the CDR3 is 15 residues. Full variable domain (outside the CDR3, taken from reference TRBV7-2 and TRBJ2-7): GAGVSQSPSNKVTEKGKDVELRCDPISGHTALYWYRQSLGQGLEFLIYFQGNSAPDKSGLPSDRFSAERTGGSVSTLTIQRTQQEDSAVYLCASSVGISGINEQYFGPGTRLTVT.

This chain connects TRBV7-7 to TRBJ2-3; D is undetermined. With 5 bases removed from V and 0 bases from J, the gap between germline ends came to 9 bases. Germline V CDR1 and CDR2: SSHAT, FNYEAQ (reference sequence). This CDR3 region has 14 residues. As DNA, the CDR3 is TGTGCCAGCAGCCCCTCTATGAGCACAGATACGCAGTATTTT. Translating it yields CASSPSMSTDTQYF. Full variable domain (missing parts from reference TRBV7-7 and TRBJ2-3): GAGVSQSPRYKVTKRGQDVTLRCDPISSHATLYWYQQALGQGPEFLTYFNYEAQPDKSGLPSDRFSAERPEGSISTLTIQRTEQRDSAMYRCASSPSMSTDTQYFGPGTRLTVL.

The sample holds one count of this clone. The chain is built from TRBV30 and TRBJ2-5, with 7 bases matching TRBD1. V shed 3 bases and J 6 bases; nucleotides not matched to a gene: 4. Germline CDR1 reads GTSNPN; CDR2 reads SVGIG (reference sequence). This CDR3 contains 12 residues. DNA of the CDR3: TGTGCCTGGAGAATACAGGGGAAGACCCAGTACTTC. This gives the protein CAWRIQGKTQYF. The whole variable domain, remainder taken from reference TRBV30 and TRBJ2-5, is SQTIHQWPATLVQPVGSPLSLECTVEGTSNPNLYWYRQAAGRGLQLLFYSVGIGQISSEVPQNLSASRPQDRQFILSSKKLLLSDSGFYLCAWRIQGKTQYFGPGTRLLVL.

The J gene is TRBJ2-3, the V gene TRBV14; D call uncertain. Germline V gene sequence: CDR1 SGHDN, CDR2 FVKESK. Trimming shortened V by 3 bases and J by 2 bases, and 9 bases separated the two germline ends. CDR3 length: 14 residues. CDR3 nucleotide sequence: TGTGCCAGCAGCCAGGCCTTTCCCACAGATACGCAGTATTTT. Protein: CASSQAFPTDTQYF.

V is TRBV5-6 and J is TRBJ2-1, with D tentatively TRBD2 (7 bases). V lost 1 base, J lost 5 bases, and 13 bases lay in between. The CDR3 has 15 amino acids. The germline V gene encodes CDR1 SGHDT and CDR2 YYEEEE. CDR3 coding DNA: TGTGCCAGCAGCTTGCCCGGGGGGCGGGACAATGAGCAGTTCTTC. It codes for CASSLPGGRDNEQFF.

CDR3 coding DNA: TGTGCCAGCAGCCGGATGGGGCGCGATGAAAAACTGTTTTTT. Translating it yields CASSRMGRDEKLFF. J is TRBJ1-4 and V is TRBV7-2; the D gene is possibly TRBD1 (5 bases). V was cut by 5 bases and J by 6 bases, with 13 bases left in between. The CDR3 contains 14 residues. Germline V gene data show CDR1 as SGHTA and CDR2 as FQGNSA.

The rearrangement uses TRBV7-8 and TRBJ2-1; 13 bases line up with TRBD2. The germline V gene encodes CDR1 SGHVS and CDR2 FQNEAQ. J lost 4 bases, V lost 4 bases, and 7 bases had no gene match. There are 17 residues in the CDR3. The chain's CDR3 is CASSSGTSGASYNEQFF. DNA for the CDR3: TGTGCCAGCAGCTCAGGGACTAGCGGGGCCTCTTACAATGAGCAGTTCTTC.

The CDR3 protein is CASSSGAGTSGGEQFF. CDR3 DNA: TGTGCCAGCAGCAGTGGGGCAGGGACTAGCGGAGGTGAGCAGTTCTTC. This chain joins TRBV7-6 and TRBJ2-1; 11 bases fit TRBD2. V shed 5 bases and J 9 bases; nucleotides not matched to a gene: 12. The CDR3 sequence is 16 residues long. Germline V gene sequence: CDR1 SGHVS, CDR2 FNYEAQ.

V is TRBV4-2 and J is TRBJ2-7; maybe TRBD1 (7 bases). Germline CDR1 reads LGHNA; CDR2 reads YNFKEQ. The length of the CDR3 is 13 residues. V lost 7 bases and J lost 5, with 15 bases in between. The CDR3 region is CASNGGGRNEQYF. CDR3 nucleotide sequence: TGTGCCAGCAACGGAGGGGGCAGGAACGAGCAGTACTTC.

J is TRBJ2-3 and V is TRBV19; 10 bases map to TRBD1. The V gene end was trimmed by 8 bases and the J gene end by 5 bases; junction bases not matched to a gene: 16. CDR3 length equals 17 residues. Germline-derived CDR1 and CDR2 are LNHDA and SQIVND (reference sequence). The CDR3 nucleotides read TGTGCCAGTGGATCTCCAAACCGGGACAGGGGAAAAGATACGCAGTATTTT. Its translation: CASGSPNRDRGKDTQYF.

This chain joins TRBV4-3 and TRBJ2-5; maybe TRBD2 (5 bases). V was shortened by 0 bases and J by 4 bases, with 15 bases between the two germline ends. CDR3 length: 16 amino acids. CDR1 is LGHNA and CDR2 is YSLEER in the germline V gene. CDR3 sequence: CASSQDQALGVETQYF. The CDR3, as DNA: TGCGCCAGCAGCCAAGATCAGGCCCTCGGGGTAGAGACCCAGTACTTC.